The 13 T cell receptor beta chains below were found in one sample sequenced in a study of Tregs in tolerant kidney transplant recipients (dated by TCRdb to between 2018 and 2021). The library relied on the immunoSEQ multiplex PCR assay. The clones in this table, taken by TCRdb from immuneACCESS, are in-frame only. Not every clone is retained; where verified, under half of the shortfall comes from an unresolved V gene, and the cause of the rest is unknown. Within this sample are 62,000 or so clones, with about 98% of them counted one time only. Jointly, the top ten make up around 0.34% of the sample. Explained via the paper, the time point label denotes: blood sample drawn before combined kidney and bone marrow transplant. The sequencing here drew on Tregs from blood, taken before the transplant. These TCRs come from a human donor who received a combined kidney and bone marrow transplant.

The CDR3 protein is CASSPRLAEQFF. The CDR3 DNA reads TGTGCCAGCAGCCCAAGGTTAGCGGAGCAGTTCTTC. The V and J genes are TRBV11-3 and TRBJ2-1, with a tentative D call TRBD2 (5 bases). V lost 5 bases, J lost 10 bases, and 12 bases lay in between. CDR3 length: 12 residues. Germline V CDR1 and CDR2: SGHNT, YENEEA.

The chain links TRBV4-2 to TRBJ1-2; D uncertain. V dropped 0 bases and J dropped 4 bases, with 12 bases sitting between them. Germline loops: CDR1 LGHNA, CDR2 YNFKEQ. The CDR3 has 15 residues. As DNA, the CDR3 is TGTGCCAGCAGCCAAGATTCCGGCAGGTCCTATGGCTACACCTTC. This sequence encodes CASSQDSGRSYGYTF.

The rearrangement links TRBV15 to TRBJ1-2, with D possibly TRBD1 on 5 matching bases. This CDR3 is 14 amino acids long. Germline V gene data show CDR1 as LNHNV and CDR2 as YYDKDF (reference sequence). The V end lost 6 bases, the J end lost 3 bases, and 14 bases lay between the germline ends. The chain's CDR3 is CATSSRVPYYGYTF. The CDR3 bases are TGTGCCACCAGTTCCAGGGTACCCTACTATGGCTACACCTTC. The whole variable domain, filled in from reference TRBV15 and TRBJ1-2, reads DAMVIQNPRYQVTQFGKPVTLSCSQTLNHNVMYWYQQKSSQAPKLLFHYYDKDFNNEADTPDNFQSRRPNTSFCFLDIRSPGLGDTAMYLCATSSRVPYYGYTFGSGTRLTVV.

V usage is TRBV5-1 and J usage is TRBJ1-4; TRBD1 matches 9 bases. With V trimmed by 0 bases and J by 6 bases, 0 bases remained unmatched. The CDR3 has 14 residues. The germline V gene encodes CDR1 SGHRS and CDR2 YFSETQ. The CDR3, as DNA: TGCGCCAGCAGCTTGGGGGACAGGGATGAAAAACTGTTTTTT. This codes for CASSLGDRDEKLFF.

This clone was found once. The chain employs TRBV7-2 and TRBJ2-5, with 9 positions matching TRBD2. CDR1 and CDR2 from the germline V gene are SGHTA and FQGNSA. The CDR3 loop spans 14 amino acids. The ends lost 0 bases at V and 6 bases at J; junction bases unmatched: 2. CDR3 in amino acids: CASSLASGSQTQYF. As DNA, the CDR3 is TGTGCCAGCAGCTTAGCTAGCGGGAGCCAGACCCAGTACTTC.

This chain connects TRBV11-3 to TRBJ2-7; tentative D call: TRBD2 (5 bases). V was clipped by 1 base and J by 2 bases, with 15 bases between them. Germline V gives CDR1 SGHNT, CDR2 YENEEA. This CDR3 contains 16 residues. The CDR3 protein is CASSLAFSRVPYEQYF. The CDR3 nucleotides are TGTGCCAGCAGCTTAGCGTTCTCGCGGGTGCCCTACGAGCAGTACTTC.

The rearrangement uses TRBV6-6 and TRBJ2-7, with TRBD2 as a possible D gene (6 bases). Germline V gives CDR1 MNHNY, CDR2 SVGAGI (reference sequence). CDR3 length: 11 residues. V was pared by 6 bases and J by 5 bases, with 8 bases between. DNA for the CDR3: TGTGCCAGCAGGCGGGGCCACGAGCAGTACTTC. It translates to CASRRGHEQYF.

This chain connects TRBV7-3 to TRBJ2-2; TRBD1 aligns across 8 bases. CDR1 is SGHTA and CDR2 is FQGTGA in the germline V gene. The CDR3 is made up of 17 amino acids. With V trimmed by 2 bases and J by 3 bases, 8 bases remained unmatched. CDR3 sequence reads: CASSLEMDRVHTGELFF. In DNA, the CDR3 is TGTGCCAGCAGCTTAGAGATGGACAGGGTACACACCGGGGAGCTGTTTTTT.

This clone has more than one count but fewer than ten. CDR3 loop: CASSQGPGNTIYF. The CDR3 region has the DNA TGTGCCAGCAGTCAGGGGCCTGGAAACACCATATATTTT. The chain links TRBV11-3 to TRBJ1-3; tentative D call: TRBD1 (6 bases). Trimming removed 6 bases at V and 2 bases at J, with 8 bases between. The CDR3 runs to 13 residues. Germline CDR1 SGHNT, CDR2 YENEEA.

The V call is TRBV4-3, the J call TRBJ2-3, with 7 bases aligning to TRBD1. The CDR3 runs to 18 residues. The junction had 17 bases not matched to a gene; V was cut back by 3 bases and J by 5 bases. The germline gives CDR1 LGHNA, CDR2 YSLEER. The CDR3 DNA reads as TGCGCCAGCAGCCAGGGGAGAACGACAGGGTGGTTTGGAGATACGCAGTATTTT. This translates into CASSQGRTTGWFGDTQYF.

The chain carries TRBV7-6 and TRBJ2-5, with D maybe TRBD2 (5 bases). Germline V gives CDR1 SGHVS, CDR2 FNYEAQ. Deletions cut 2 bases from V and 4 bases from J, with 8 bases between. There are 13 residues in the CDR3. CDR3 amino acids: CASSLLAGETQYF. The CDR3 nucleotides read TGTGCCAGCAGCTTATTGGCGGGAGAGACCCAGTACTTC.

The chain combines TRBV2 with TRBJ1-2; TRBD1 might be the D (5 bases). Germline V gives CDR1 SNHLY, CDR2 FYNNEI. The CDR3 has 14 residues. Trimming removed 2 bases from V and 5 bases from J, with 12 bases in between. The CDR3 loop reads CASSESRQLYGYTF. As DNA, the CDR3 is TGTGCCAGCAGTGAATCTCGACAGCTATATGGCTACACCTTC. Combining the CDR3 with reference TRBV2 and TRBJ1-2 gives the whole variable domain EPEVTQTPSHQVTQMGQEVILRCVPISNHLYFYWYRQILGQKVEFLVSFYNNEISEKSEIFDDQFSVERPDGSNFTLKIRSTKLEDSAMYFCASSESRQLYGYTFGSGTRLTVV.

The rearrangement uses TRBV5-1 and TRBJ2-3; no definite D call. The germline V and J ends were trimmed by 1 base and 4 bases, with 4 bases remaining between them. The CDR3 contains 12 residues. Germline loops: CDR1 SGHRS, CDR2 YFSETQ. The CDR3 here is CASSLSSDTQYF. The CDR3 bases are TGCGCCAGCAGCTTGTCATCAGATACGCAGTATTTT. The full variable domain, with the rest looked up from reference TRBV5-1 and TRBJ2-3, is KAGVTQTPRYLIKTRGQQVTLSCSPISGHRSVSWYQQTPGQGLQFLFEYFSETQRNKGNFPGRFSGRQFSNSRSEMNVSTLELGDSALYLCASSLSSDTQYFGPGTRLTVL.